These T cell receptor beta chains were read from a single sample in a study of CD8+ T cells in alopecia areata. The method was immunoSEQ multiplex PCR; TCRdb's version includes in-frame clones alone and lacks a portion of them. Of around 180,000 clones in the sample, around 64% were seen once. The source was CD4+ T cells sorted from blood, collected around week 50, from a patient treated with tofacitinib. These receptors were taken from a human donor with alopecia areata. Each CDR3 is given with its conserved first and last residue. Fields, in order: J gene, clone size, CDR3 length, V gene, D gene, CDR3 protein, CDR3 DNA. The D gene is left open where the match is weak. Expanded clones get a size class; other rows say once, few or many, or leave the size out.

>TRBJ2-7|.|13|TRBV30|TRBD1
CAWGQGGLDEQYF
TGTGCCTGGGGACAGGGTGGTCTCGACGAGCAGTACTTC
>TRBJ1-2|few|14|TRBV2|TRBD1
CASSEGTGGYGYTF
TGTGCCAGCAGCGAGGGGACAGGTGGCTATGGCTACACCTTC
>TRBJ2-3|.|14|TRBV9|.
CASSPRESTDTQYF
TGTGCCAGCAGTCCAAGGGAGAGTACAGATACGCAGTATTTT
>TRBJ2-3|.|14|TRBV5-4|TRBD2
CASSLGASGDTQYF
TGTGCCAGCAGCTTGGGTGCTAGCGGAGATACGCAGTATTTT
>TRBJ1-5|.|20|TRBV28|.
CASRTPWNSGSIVGNQPQHF
TGTGCCAGCAGAACACCCTGGAATTCCGGGAGCATAGTAGGCAATCAGCCCCAGCATTTT
>TRBJ2-2|.|14|TRBV29-1|.
CSVPGQANTGELFF
TGCAGCGTCCCCGGGCAGGCGAACACCGGGGAGCTGTTTTTT
>TRBJ2-2|few|16|TRBV7-8|TRBD2
CASSLAASGGTGELFF
TGTGCCAGCAGCTTAGCGGCTAGCGGGGGCACCGGGGAGCTGTTTTTT
>TRBJ1-6|.|14|TRBV30|TRBD1
CAWSGQGSGSPLHF
TGTGCCTGGAGCGGACAGGGGAGCGGTTCACCCCTCCACTTT
>TRBJ1-4|many|14|TRBV30|TRBD1
CAWGTGGTGEKLFF
TGTGCCTGGGGGACAGGGGGCACGGGTGAAAAACTGTTTTTT
>TRBJ1-6|.|15|TRBV5-1|TRBD1
CASSRGTGDNSPLHF
TGCGCCAGCAGCAGAGGGACAGGGGACAATTCACCCCTCCACTTT
>TRBJ2-1|.|15|TRBV7-2|TRBD2
CASSLSRAGLGEQFF
TGTGCCAGCAGCCTGTCTAGAGCGGGGTTGGGTGAGCAGTTCTTC
>TRBJ1-5|.|13|TRBV5-6|.
CASSFGANQPQHF
TGTGCCAGCAGCTTTGGGGCCAATCAGCCCCAGCATTTT
>TRBJ2-2|few|17|TRBV7-3|TRBD2
CASSRGTSGANTGELFF
TGTGCCAGCAGCCGCGGGACTAGCGGGGCGAACACCGGGGAGCTGTTTTTT
>TRBJ1-1|once|13|TRBV6-6|.
CASRTVPPTEAFF
TGTGCCAGCAGAACAGTTCCCCCCACTGAAGCTTTCTTT
>TRBJ1-2|.|13|TRBV6-1|.
CASSEEGRVGYTF
TGTGCCAGCAGTGAAGAAGGCAGGGTGGGCTACACCTTC
>TRBJ2-6|few|19|TRBV7-3|.
CASSLFGQGSSSGANVLTF
TGTGCCAGCAGCTTATTCGGGCAGGGCTCAAGCTCTGGGGCCAACGTCCTGACTTTC
>TRBJ1-6|few|13|TRBV7-2|.
CASSLISDSPLHF
TGTGCCAGCAGCTTAATCAGCGATTCACCCCTCCACTTT
>TRBJ2-7|many|16|TRBV19|.
CASSIHPQGQSYEQYF
TGTGCCAGTAGTATTCACCCTCAAGGACAGAGTTACGAGCAGTACTTC
>TRBJ2-2|once|12|TRBV9|.
CASSVGFGELFF
TGTGCCAGCAGCGTAGGATTCGGGGAGCTGTTTTTT
>TRBJ1-4|.|15|TRBV2|.
CASSKNRVTNEKLFF
TGTGCCAGCAGCAAGAACAGGGTAACTAATGAAAAACTGTTTTTT
>TRBJ2-5|once|12|TRBV10-2|.
CASSERGLSQYF
TGCGCCAGCAGTGAGCGGGGTCTATCCCAGTACTTC
>TRBJ2-7|.|14|TRBV5-1|.
CASSLGEISYEQYF
TGCGCCAGCAGCTTGGGGGAGATCTCCTACGAGCAGTACTTC
>TRBJ1-1|.|13|TRBV29-1|.
CSVKDTWDTEAFF
TGCAGCGTCAAGGACACTTGGGACACTGAAGCTTTCTTT
>TRBJ2-5|.|15|TRBV27|TRBD1
CASSTGGLTVETQYF
TGTGCCAGCAGTACAGGGGGCCTGACGGTAGAGACCCAGTACTTC